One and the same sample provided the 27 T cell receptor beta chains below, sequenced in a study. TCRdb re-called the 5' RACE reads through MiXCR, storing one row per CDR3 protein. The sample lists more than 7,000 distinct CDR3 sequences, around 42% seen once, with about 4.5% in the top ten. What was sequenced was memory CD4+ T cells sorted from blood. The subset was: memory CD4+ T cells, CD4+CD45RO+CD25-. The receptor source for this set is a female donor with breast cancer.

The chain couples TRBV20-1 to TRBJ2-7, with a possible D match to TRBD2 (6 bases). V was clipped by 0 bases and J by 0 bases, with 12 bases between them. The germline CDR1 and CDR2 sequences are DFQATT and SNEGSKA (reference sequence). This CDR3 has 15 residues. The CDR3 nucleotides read TGCAGTGCTAGAGATGAGGAGGGAAGCTCCTACGAGCAGTACTTC. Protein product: CSARDEEGSSYEQYF.

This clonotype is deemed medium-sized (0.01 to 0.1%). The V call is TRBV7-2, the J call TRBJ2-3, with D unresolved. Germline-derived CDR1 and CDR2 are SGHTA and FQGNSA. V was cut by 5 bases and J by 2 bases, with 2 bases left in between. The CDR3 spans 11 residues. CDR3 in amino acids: CASSNTDTQYF. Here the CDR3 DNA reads TGTGCCAGCAGCAACACAGATACGCAGTATTTT.

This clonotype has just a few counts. The CDR3 nucleotides are TGTGCCAGCAGCTCCAAGACAGGGGGCGCATTCGCTCAGCCCCAGCATTTT. Amino acid sequence: CASSSKTGGAFAQPQHF. This rearrangement joins TRBV5-6 to TRBJ1-5, with 10 bases matching TRBD1. CDR1 is SGHDT and CDR2 is YYEEEE in the germline V gene. Trimming took 3 bases from V and 6 from J; bases not matched to a gene: 12. The CDR3 length is 17 residues.

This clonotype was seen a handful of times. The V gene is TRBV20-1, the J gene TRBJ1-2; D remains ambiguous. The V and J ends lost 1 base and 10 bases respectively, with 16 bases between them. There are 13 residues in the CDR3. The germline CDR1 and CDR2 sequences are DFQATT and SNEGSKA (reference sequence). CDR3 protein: CSARVPGRVDYTF. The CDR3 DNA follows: TGCAGTGCTAGAGTTCCGGGGAGGGTCGACTACACCTTC.

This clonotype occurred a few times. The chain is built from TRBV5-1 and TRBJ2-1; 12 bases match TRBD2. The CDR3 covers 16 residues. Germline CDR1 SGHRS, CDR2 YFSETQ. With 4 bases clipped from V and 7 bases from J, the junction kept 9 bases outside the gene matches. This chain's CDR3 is CASSRSLAGGNNEQFF. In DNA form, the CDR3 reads TGCGCCAGCAGCCGTTCACTAGCGGGGGGTAATAATGAGCAGTTCTTC.

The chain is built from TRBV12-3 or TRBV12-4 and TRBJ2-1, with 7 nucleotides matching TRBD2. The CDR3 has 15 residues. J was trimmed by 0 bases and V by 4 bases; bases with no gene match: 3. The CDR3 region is CASSWWEGSYNEQFF. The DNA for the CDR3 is TGTGCCAGCAGTTGGTGGGAGGGCTCCTACAATGAGCAGTTCTTC.

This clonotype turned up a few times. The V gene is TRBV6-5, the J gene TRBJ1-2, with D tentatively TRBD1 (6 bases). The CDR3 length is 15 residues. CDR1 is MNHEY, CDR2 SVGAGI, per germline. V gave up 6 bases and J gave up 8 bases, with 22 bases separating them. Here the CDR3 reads CASSQPIQGREGYTF. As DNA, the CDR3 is TGTGCCAGCAGCCAACCCATACAGGGAAGAGAGGGCTACACCTTC.

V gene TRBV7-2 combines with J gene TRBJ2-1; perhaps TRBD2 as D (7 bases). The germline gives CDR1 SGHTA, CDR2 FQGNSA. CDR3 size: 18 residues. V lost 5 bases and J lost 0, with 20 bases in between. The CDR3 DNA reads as TGTGCCAGCAGCCTCGTGGGAGGGACATCAAGCTCCTACAATGAGCAGTTCTTC. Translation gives CASSLVGGTSSSYNEQFF.

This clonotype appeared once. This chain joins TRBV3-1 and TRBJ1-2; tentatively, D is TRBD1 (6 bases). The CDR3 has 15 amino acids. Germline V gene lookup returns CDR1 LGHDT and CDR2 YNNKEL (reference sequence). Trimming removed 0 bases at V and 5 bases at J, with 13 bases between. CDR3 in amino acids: CASSQEGHSPYGYTF. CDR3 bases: TGTGCCAGCAGCCAAGAGGGACACAGCCCGTATGGCTACACCTTC.

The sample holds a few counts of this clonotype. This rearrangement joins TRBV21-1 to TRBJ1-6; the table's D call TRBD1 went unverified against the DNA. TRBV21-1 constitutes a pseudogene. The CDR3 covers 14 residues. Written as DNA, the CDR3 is TGTGCCAGCAGCCCCGGGACAGGGCGTACACCCCTCCACTTT. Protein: CASSPGTGRTPLHF.

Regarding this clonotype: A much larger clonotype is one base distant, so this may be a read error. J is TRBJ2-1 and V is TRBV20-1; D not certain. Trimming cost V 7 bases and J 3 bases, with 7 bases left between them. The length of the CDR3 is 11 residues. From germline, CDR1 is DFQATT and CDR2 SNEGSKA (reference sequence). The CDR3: CSVKDYNEQFF. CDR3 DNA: TGCAGTGTTAAGGACTACAATGAGCAGTTCTTC.

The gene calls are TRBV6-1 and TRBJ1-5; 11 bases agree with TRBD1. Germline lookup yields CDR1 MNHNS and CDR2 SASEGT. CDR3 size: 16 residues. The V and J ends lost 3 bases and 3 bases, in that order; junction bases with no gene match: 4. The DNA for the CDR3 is TGTGCCAGCAGTGACCGGGACAGGGGGTTCAATCAGCCCCAGCATTTT. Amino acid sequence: CASSDRDRGFNQPQHF.

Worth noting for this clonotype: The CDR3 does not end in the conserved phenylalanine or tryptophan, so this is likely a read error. The CDR3 region is CASSQGSRQGGEQYL. The CDR3 DNA reads TGTGCCAGCAGCCAAGGGTCAAGGCAGGGTGGCGAGCAGTACCTC. The chain joins TRBV4-2 to TRBJ2-7, with D perhaps TRBD1 (5 bases). The CDR3 is made up of 15 amino acids. Germline V gene lookup returns CDR1 LGHNA and CDR2 YNFKEQ. Trimming shortened V by 1 base and J by 6 bases, and 16 bases separated the two germline ends.

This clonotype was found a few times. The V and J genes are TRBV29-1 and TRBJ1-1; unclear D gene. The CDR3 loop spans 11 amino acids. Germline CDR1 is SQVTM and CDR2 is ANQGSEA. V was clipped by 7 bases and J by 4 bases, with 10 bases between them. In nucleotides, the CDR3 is TGCAGCGCCGAACAAGGCACTGAAGCTTTCTTT. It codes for CSAEQGTEAFF.

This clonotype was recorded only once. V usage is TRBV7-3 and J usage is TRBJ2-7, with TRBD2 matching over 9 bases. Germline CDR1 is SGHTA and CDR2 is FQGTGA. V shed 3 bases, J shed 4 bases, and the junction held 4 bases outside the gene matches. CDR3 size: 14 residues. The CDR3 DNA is TGTGCCAGCAGCTTGAGTAGCGGGAGTTACGAGCAGTACTTC. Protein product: CASSLSSGSYEQYF.

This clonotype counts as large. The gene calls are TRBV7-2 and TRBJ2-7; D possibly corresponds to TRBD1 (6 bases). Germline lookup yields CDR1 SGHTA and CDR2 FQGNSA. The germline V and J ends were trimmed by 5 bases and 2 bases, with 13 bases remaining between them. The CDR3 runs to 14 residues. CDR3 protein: CASSHRDTAYEQYF. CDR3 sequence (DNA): TGTGCCAGCAGCCACCGGGACACGGCCTACGAGCAGTACTTC. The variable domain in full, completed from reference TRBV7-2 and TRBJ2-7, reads GAGVSQSPSNKVTEKGKDVELRCDPISGHTALYWYRQSLGQGLEFLIYFQGNSAPDKSGLPSDRFSAERTGGSVSTLTIQRTQQEDSAVYLCASSHRDTAYEQYFGPGTRLTVT.

This CDR3 reads CASSSPTGMNTEAFF. In DNA form, the CDR3 reads TGTGCCAGTAGTTCACCGACAGGGATGAACACTGAAGCTTTCTTT. The J gene is TRBJ1-1, the V gene TRBV19, with TRBD1 identical over 7 bases. V lost 5 bases, J lost 0 bases, and 6 bases stayed unmatched. CDR1 is LNHDA and CDR2 is SQIVND in the germline V gene (reference sequence). The CDR3 totals 15 residues.

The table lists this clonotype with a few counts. CDR3 loop: CASSQEGRGRRKLFF. The CDR3 bases are TGCGCCAGCAGCCAAGAGGGCAGGGGGAGGAGGAAGCTGTTTTTT. The chain joins TRBV4-3 to TRBJ2-2; D is perhaps TRBD1 (7 bases). The V end was cut by 0 bases, the J end by 12 bases, with 17 bases between. The V gene's germline CDR1 is LGHNA and CDR2 YSLEER. The CDR3 loop spans 15 amino acids.

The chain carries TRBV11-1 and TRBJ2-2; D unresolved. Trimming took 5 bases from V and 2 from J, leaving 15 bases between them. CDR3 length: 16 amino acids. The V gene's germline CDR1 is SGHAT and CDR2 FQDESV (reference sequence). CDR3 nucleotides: TGTGCCAGCAGCGGAGACCGTAGAACAAACACCGGGGAGCTGTTTTTT. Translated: CASSGDRRTNTGELFF.

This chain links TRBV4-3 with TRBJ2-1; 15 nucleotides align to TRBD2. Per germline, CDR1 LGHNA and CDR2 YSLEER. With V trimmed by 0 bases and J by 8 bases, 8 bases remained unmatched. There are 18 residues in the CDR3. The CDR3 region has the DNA TGCGCCAGCAGCCAAGAACCCCCGGGACTAGCGGGAGGCGATGAGCAGTTCTTC. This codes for CASSQEPPGLAGGDEQFF.

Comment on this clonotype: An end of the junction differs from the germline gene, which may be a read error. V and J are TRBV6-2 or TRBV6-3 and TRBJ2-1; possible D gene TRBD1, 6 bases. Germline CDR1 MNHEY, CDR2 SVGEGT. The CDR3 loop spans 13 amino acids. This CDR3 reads CASTMTGYNKQFF. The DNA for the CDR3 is TGCGCCAGCACCATGACAGGCTACAATAAGCAGTTCTTC.

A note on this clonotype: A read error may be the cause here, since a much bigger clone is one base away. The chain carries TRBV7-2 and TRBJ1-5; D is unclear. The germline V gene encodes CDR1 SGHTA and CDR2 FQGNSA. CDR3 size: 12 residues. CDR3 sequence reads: CAGRNGNQPQHF. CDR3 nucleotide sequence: TGTGCCGGCAGAAACGGCAATCAGCCCCAGCATTTT. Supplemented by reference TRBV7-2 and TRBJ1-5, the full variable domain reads GAGVSQSPSNKVTEKGKDVELRCDPISGHTALYWYRQSLGQGLEFLIYFQGNSAPDKSGLPSDRFSAERTGGSVSTLTIQRTQQEDSAVYLCAGRNGNQPQHFGDGTRLSIL.

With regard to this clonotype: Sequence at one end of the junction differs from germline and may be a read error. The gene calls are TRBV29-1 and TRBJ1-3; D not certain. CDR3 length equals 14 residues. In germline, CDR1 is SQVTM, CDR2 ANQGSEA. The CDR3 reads CSVAPTMSGSTIYF. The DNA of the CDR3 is TGCAGCGTTGCCCCGACTATGTCTGGAAGCACCATATATTTT.

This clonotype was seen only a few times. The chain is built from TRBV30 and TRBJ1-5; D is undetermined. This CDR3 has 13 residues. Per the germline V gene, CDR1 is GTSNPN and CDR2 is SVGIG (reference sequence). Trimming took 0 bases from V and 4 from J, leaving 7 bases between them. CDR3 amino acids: CAWSVTLNQPQHF. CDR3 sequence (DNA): TGTGCCTGGAGTGTTACTTTGAATCAGCCCCAGCATTTT.

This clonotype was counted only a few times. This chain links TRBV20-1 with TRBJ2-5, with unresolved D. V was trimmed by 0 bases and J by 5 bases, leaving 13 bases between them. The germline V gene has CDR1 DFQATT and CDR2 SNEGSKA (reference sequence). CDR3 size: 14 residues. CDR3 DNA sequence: TGCAGTGCTAGAGATCAGCCCATTCGGGAGACCCAGTACTTC. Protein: CSARDQPIRETQYF.

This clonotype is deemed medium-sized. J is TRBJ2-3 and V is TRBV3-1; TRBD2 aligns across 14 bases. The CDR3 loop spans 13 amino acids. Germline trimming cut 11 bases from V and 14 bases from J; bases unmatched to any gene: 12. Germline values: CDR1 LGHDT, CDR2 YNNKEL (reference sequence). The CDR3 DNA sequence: TGTGCCTCCGGATTGACTAGCGGGGGGGCACCGTATTTT. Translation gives CASGLTSGGAPYF.

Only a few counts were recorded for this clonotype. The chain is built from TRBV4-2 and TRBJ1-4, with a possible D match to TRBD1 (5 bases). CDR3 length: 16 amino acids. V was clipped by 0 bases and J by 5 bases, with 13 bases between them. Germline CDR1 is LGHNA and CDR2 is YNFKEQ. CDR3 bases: TGTGCCAGCAGCCAAGACCCGGGACTACGAAATGAAAAACTGTTTTTT. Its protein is CASSQDPGLRNEKLFF.